The rows below give T cell receptor beta chains drawn from one sample of a study of blood T cell repertoires in COVID-19. Libraries were prepared by immunoSEQ multiplex PCR; TCRdb keeps only in-frame clonotypes and omits some of them. The top ten clones hold around 9.8% of a sample with 100,000 or so clones, approximately 80% of them seen once. Sequencing was performed on peripheral blood. The receptors shown here come from a man aged 60 to 75 with active or convalescent COVID-19. Each CDR3 is given with its conserved first and last residue. A D gene is named only where the DNA matches it firmly. Rows give clone size only sometimes, using once, few, many, or a class for an expanded clone.

J | V | size | D | DNA | CDR3
TRBJ2-3 | TRBV11-2 | once | TRBD1 | TGTGCCAGCAGCTTAAGCCGTGACAGGGTAGGAAGCACAGATACGCAGTATTTT | CASSLSRDRVGSTDTQYF
TRBJ2-7 | TRBV6-5 | . | TRBD1 | TGTGCCAGCGCCCAGGGGGCTTACGAGCAGTACTTC | CASAQGAYEQYF
TRBJ2-3 | TRBV20-1 | . | . | TGCAGTGCTAGTGGGGAGAGCACAGATACGCAGTATTTT | CSASGESTDTQYF
TRBJ1-5 | TRBV4-1 | . | . | TGCGCCAGCAGCCAAGACGGGAACAATCAGCCCCAGCATTTT | CASSQDGNNQPQHF
TRBJ1-1 | TRBV28 | . | TRBD1 | TGTGCCAGCAGTTTCCGGACAGGGGGTCCGAACACTGAAGCTTTCTTT | CASSFRTGGPNTEAFF
TRBJ2-7 | TRBV7-8 | . | . | TGTGCCAGCAGCAAATCCGGAGGTCTCTACGAGCAGTACTTC | CASSKSGGLYEQYF
TRBJ2-1 | TRBV2 | . | . | TGTGCCAGCAGTGAAGCCCTGGGAAGTGGCGGGAGAGGGGGAGGGGGTAACAATGAGCAGTTCTTC | CASSEALGSGGRGGGGNNEQFF
TRBJ2-7 | TRBV28 | . | . | TGTGCCAGCAGCGTCTCCCCCGGGACACCATCCTACGAGCAGTACTTC | CASSVSPGTPSYEQYF
TRBJ2-1 | TRBV5-8 | . | TRBD2 | TGTGCCAGCAGCCAAGGGACTAGCAGCTACAATGAGCAGTTCTTC | CASSQGTSSYNEQFF
TRBJ1-2 | TRBV3-1/TRBV3-2 | . | TRBD1 | TGTGCCAGCAGTCGAGGACAGGGCGGTGGCTACACCTTC | CASSRGQGGGYTF
TRBJ2-2 | TRBV27 | few | . | TGTGCCAGCAGTTCGTCTGTAAACACCGGGGAGCTGTTTTTT | CASSSSVNTGELFF
TRBJ1-4 | TRBV19 | . | . | TGTGCCAGGATTACAGGCCATGGCGAAAAACTGTTTTTT | CARITGHGEKLFF
TRBJ2-7 | TRBV3-1/TRBV3-2 | once | TRBD2 | TGTGCCAGCAGCAGATGGACTAGCGTCTACGAGCAGTACTTC | CASSRWTSVYEQYF
TRBJ1-4 | TRBV19 | . | TRBD1 | TGTGCCAGTAGTAGGACAGGTGCAACTAATGAAAAACTGTTTTTT | CASSRTGATNEKLFF
TRBJ2-6 | TRBV6-1 | . | . | TGTGCCAGCAGTGAGAGGGCGCTACAGAGCTCTGGGGCCAACGTCCTGACTTTC | CASSERALQSSGANVLTF
TRBJ2-2 | TRBV27 | . | TRBD2 | TGTGCCAGCAGTCCTAGACTAGCGGGAAGAGTTCGGGAGCTGTTTTTT | CASSPRLAGRVRELFF
TRBJ2-2 | TRBV5-8 | . | TRBD1 | TGTGCCAGCAGCGTTTACAGGGGGCCGAACACCGGGGAGCTGTTTTTT | CASSVYRGPNTGELFF
TRBJ1-1 | TRBV18 | . | . | TGTGCCAGCTCACTACATAACAGGAACACTGAAGCTTTCTTT | CASSLHNRNTEAFF
TRBJ1-3 | TRBV2 | . | . | TGTGCCAGCAGGGACAACTCTGGAAACACCATATATTTT | CASRDNSGNTIYF
TRBJ2-7 | TRBV5-4 | once | TRBD2 | TGTGCCAGCAGCCCACCCAGCGGGAGTTCCCTCTACGAGCAGTACTTC | CASSPPSGSSLYEQYF
TRBJ1-1 | TRBV11-2 | . | . | TGTGCCAGCAGCTTAGTTTTGAGGCGGAACACTGAAGCTTTCTTT | CASSLVLRRNTEAFF
TRBJ2-3 | TRBV10-2 | once | TRBD2 | TGCGCCAGCACAGATCCCGGGACTACAACAGATACGCAGTATTTT | CASTDPGTTTDTQYF
TRBJ1-2 | TRBV12-3/TRBV12-4 | . | TRBD1 | TGTGCCAGCAGTCAGGGACAGGGGAGAGGCTACACCTTC | CASSQGQGRGYTF
TRBJ2-1 | TRBV19 | . | . | TGTGCCAGTAGTTCAGAGCGGCAGCAGTTCTTC | CASSSERQQFF
TRBJ1-2 | TRBV18 | . | TRBD1 | TGTGCCAGCTCCCCCCCGGCAGGGACAGATTCTGACTATGGCTACACCTTC | CASSPPAGTDSDYGYTF
TRBJ2-7 | TRBV6-1 | . | TRBD2 | TGTGCCAGCAGTGAAATTCTTAGCGGGAGGGCCGGTGCCTACGAGCAGTACTTC | CASSEILSGRAGAYEQYF
TRBJ2-1 | TRBV15 | . | TRBD2 | TGTGCCACCAGTATCTCAGGGACTAGCGGGAGCCCCCTCAATGAGCAGTTCTTC | CATSISGTSGSPLNEQFF
TRBJ2-3 | TRBV7-2 | . | . | TGTGCCAGCAGCTTAGTCGGGGTAGGGAAAAGGGGCACAGATACGCAGTATTTT | CASSLVGVGKRGTDTQYF
TRBJ2-5 | TRBV4-3 | . | TRBD1 | TGCGCCAGCAGCCTCCGGACAGGGGGACAGGAGACCCAGTACTTC | CASSLRTGGQETQYF
TRBJ2-5 | TRBV7-6 | few | TRBD2 | TGTGCCAGCAGCCCGACAAACCTAAGGACTAGCGGGCCCAGGAAGGACCAAGAGACCCAGTACTTC | CASSPTNLRTSGPRKDQETQYF
TRBJ1-5 | TRBV5-1 | . | . | TGCGCCAGCAGCCCCACAGGGTTAGATCAGCCCCAGCATTTT | CASSPTGLDQPQHF
TRBJ1-1 | TRBV10-3 | . | . | TGTGCCATCAAAGGACAACTGAACACTGAAGCTTTCTTT | CAIKGQLNTEAFF
TRBJ1-5 | TRBV21-1 | . | . | TGTGCCAGCATCGATAAGACAGGGGAGGGTCAGCCCCAGCATTTT | CASIDKTGEGQPQHF
TRBJ1-4 | TRBV30 | . | . | TGTGCCTGGAGTGATCGGGCCGAGGGCGAAAAACTGTTTTTT | CAWSDRAEGEKLFF
TRBJ1-5 | TRBV3-1/TRBV3-2 | . | . | TGTGCCAGCAGCCAAGATCTTAGGCCCCAGCATTTT | CASSQDLRPQHF
TRBJ2-3 | TRBV6-1 | once | . | TGTGCCAGCAGTGATCCGGGAAACCCTCCAGATACGCAGTATTTT | CASSDPGNPPDTQYF
TRBJ2-1 | TRBV6-2/TRBV6-3 | . | TRBD2 | TGTGCCAGCAGTACGAGACTAGCCCCTCAATCCTACAATGAGCAGTTCTTC | CASSTRLAPQSYNEQFF
TRBJ2-3 | TRBV2 | . | TRBD1 | TGTGCCACCCAACGGGACAGGGGCTACACAGATACGCAGTATTTT | CATQRDRGYTDTQYF
TRBJ2-2 | TRBV3-1/TRBV3-2 | . | TRBD2 | TGTGCCAGCAGCCCGATTGGACTAGCGGAAAACGGGGAGCTGTTTTTT | CASSPIGLAENGELFF
TRBJ2-1 | TRBV3-1/TRBV3-2 | . | . | TGTGCCAGCAGCCAAGAGCCTACCCGCTACAATGAGCAGTTCTTC | CASSQEPTRYNEQFF
TRBJ1-4 | TRBV4-1 | once | . | TGCGCCAGCAGCTCCTCATCCCCAGGGACTAATGAAAAACTGTTTTTT | CASSSSSPGTNEKLFF
TRBJ2-7 | TRBV11-2 | few | TRBD1 | TGTGCCAGCAGCTTAGAGGCAGGGGGTTTTCGGGAGCAGTACTTC | CASSLEAGGFREQYF